These 18 T cell receptor beta chains were all obtained from the same sample, sequenced in a study of blood T cell repertoires in COVID-19. Clones were read by immunoSEQ multiplex PCR, and TCRdb kept only the in-frame ones, dropping some. The sample records some 120,000 clones, roughly 90% being singletons. Sequences were obtained from peripheral blood. These receptors originate from a man aged 50-60 years with acute or convalescent COVID-19.

J is TRBJ1-1 and V is TRBV12-3 or TRBV12-4; D ambiguous. V lost 3 bases, J lost 6 bases, and 8 bases lay in between. The CDR3 length is 12 residues. The CDR3 here is CASSFMRSEAFF. The CDR3, as DNA: TGTGCCAGCAGTTTCATGAGATCTGAAGCTTTCTTT.

The chain employs TRBV12-5 and TRBJ1-5; 7 bases are a match to TRBD1. The CDR3 length is 15 residues. V shed 0 bases, J shed 5 bases, and the junction held 4 bases outside the gene matches. CDR1 is LGHNT, CDR2 FRNRAP, per germline. The CDR3 DNA sequence: TGTGCTAGTGGTTTGGTCCCCGACAGGGATCAGCCCCAGCATTTT. This sequence encodes CASGLVPDRDQPQHF.

The V call is TRBV7-2, the J call TRBJ2-2; 7 positions agree with TRBD1. The germline V gene encodes CDR1 SGHTA and CDR2 FQGNSA. V shed 3 bases and J 4 bases; nucleotides not matched to a gene: 2. The CDR3 has 14 residues. This CDR3 is CASSFDRATGELFF. CDR3 nucleotides: TGTGCCAGCAGCTTCGACAGGGCCACCGGGGAGCTGTTTTTT.

The J gene is TRBJ1-6, the V gene TRBV30, with 9 positions matching TRBD1. The junction had 5 bases not matched to a gene; V was cut back by 1 base and J by 10 bases. This CDR3 comprises 14 residues. Germline V CDR1 and CDR2: GTSNPN, SVGIG (reference sequence). The CDR3 protein is CAWSAEQGASPLHF. CDR3 nucleotides: TGTGCCTGGAGTGCGGAACAGGGGGCATCACCCCTCCACTTT.

This clone was recorded only once. The V call is TRBV10-3, the J call TRBJ1-5; D ambiguous. V lost 0 bases to trimming and J lost 2 bases, with 5 bases between them. The CDR3 is 14 amino acids. CDR1 is ENHRY and CDR2 is SYGVKD in the germline V gene. Written as DNA, the CDR3 is TGTGCCATCAGTGAGTCCACAGGCAATCAGCCCCAGCATTTT. Protein sequence: CAISESTGNQPQHF.

CDR3 in amino acids: CASSKSGGTPSYEQYF. The CDR3 region has the DNA TGTGCCAGCAGCAAATCAGGCGGGACGCCCTCCTACGAGCAGTACTTC. The chain links TRBV21-1 to TRBJ2-7; the D segment call TRBD2 is taken from the table without a DNA check. TRBV21-1 is listed as a pseudogene. CDR3 length: 16 amino acids.

The rearrangement uses TRBV7-2 and TRBJ2-7, with D maybe TRBD2 (5 bases). Germline CDR1 SGHTA, CDR2 FQGNSA. The CDR3 consists of 13 residues. With 5 bases removed from V and 4 bases from J, the gap between germline ends came to 12 bases. CDR3 in amino acids: CASSGLIKYEQYF. For the CDR3, the DNA is TGTGCCAGCAGCGGACTTATTAAATACGAGCAGTACTTC.

J is TRBJ2-1 and V is TRBV6-1; D might be TRBD1 (6 bases). Germline CDR1 and CDR2: MNHNS and SASEGT. The CDR3 has 16 amino acids. Trimming cost V 0 bases and J 0 bases, with 9 bases left between them. The CDR3: CASSEAPRGSYNEQFF. The DNA of the CDR3 is TGTGCCAGCAGTGAAGCGCCCAGGGGCTCCTACAATGAGCAGTTCTTC.

This sequence joins TRBV13 and TRBJ2-7; D possibly corresponds to TRBD1 (6 bases). The CDR3 runs to 15 residues. Trimming shortened V by 7 bases and J by 4 bases, and 20 bases separated the two germline ends. The V gene's germline CDR1 is PRHDT and CDR2 FYEKMQ (reference sequence). CDR3 region: CASNQRQGKGYEQYF. The CDR3 nucleotides are TGTGCCAGCAACCAGCGTCAGGGGAAAGGGTACGAGCAGTACTTC.

V usage is TRBV24-1 and J usage is TRBJ2-1, with D possibly being TRBD1 (6 bases). There are 13 residues in the CDR3. Trimming removed 3 bases at V and 10 bases at J, with 12 bases between. CDR1 and CDR2 (germline): KGHDR, SFDVKD. The CDR3 is CATSDLGQKEQFF. The CDR3 nucleotides are TGTGCCACCAGTGATCTCGGACAGAAGGAGCAGTTCTTC.

The chain has TRBV6-5 and TRBJ2-7, with D unclear. From germline, CDR1 is MNHEY and CDR2 SVGAGI. V gave up 8 bases and J gave up 3 bases, with 14 bases separating them. CDR3 size: 13 residues. CDR3 protein: CASGQAAGYEQYF. The CDR3 DNA follows: TGTGCCAGCGGTCAGGCTGCTGGCTACGAGCAGTACTTC.

This chain connects TRBV28 to TRBJ1-1; a weak D match, TRBD1 (6 bases). V gave up 6 bases and J gave up 1 base, with 12 bases separating them. This CDR3 is 14 amino acids long. Looked up from germline, CDR1 is MDHEN and CDR2 is SYDVKM. The CDR3 sequence is CASRTGGANTEAFF. The CDR3 nucleotides read TGTGCCAGCAGGACAGGTGGGGCGAACACTGAAGCTTTCTTT.

This chain uses TRBV11-3 with TRBJ2-4; 12 nucleotides match TRBD2. Germline-derived CDR1 and CDR2 are SGHNT and YENEEA. This CDR3 contains 17 residues. V lost 3 bases to trimming and J lost 8 bases; unmatched junction nucleotides: 11. CDR3 sequence: CASSLTITGTSGYIQYF. The CDR3 nucleotides are TGTGCCAGCAGCTTGACCATTACCGGGACTAGCGGGTACATTCAGTACTTC.

This clone is a singleton in its sample. This chain links TRBV29-1 with TRBJ2-7, with D possibly matching TRBD2 (6 bases). The CDR3 is made up of 13 amino acids. With 5 bases removed from V and 5 bases from J, the gap between germline ends came to 16 bases. Germline V gene sequence: CDR1 SQVTM, CDR2 ANQGSEA. The CDR3 DNA follows: TGCAGCGTTATTAGGCAGGGAGGCCACGAGCAGTACTTC. This translates into CSVIRQGGHEQYF.

The chain recombines TRBV12-3 or TRBV12-4 with TRBJ2-7; D remains unclear. The V and J ends lost 3 bases and 3 bases respectively, with 6 bases between them. The CDR3 covers 12 residues. CDR3 sequence: CASSFQLYEQYF. The CDR3, as DNA: TGTGCCAGCAGTTTCCAACTCTACGAGCAGTACTTC.

The table lists this clone with a count of one. The rearrangement links TRBV7-8 to TRBJ1-4; D not certain. This CDR3 contains 15 residues. Germline assignment: CDR1 SGHVS and CDR2 FQNEAQ. V was cut by 1 base and J by 6 bases, with 12 bases left in between. The CDR3 coding sequence is TGTGCCAGCAGCTTAGAGAGGGCAGGTCATGAAAAACTGTTTTTT. This encodes CASSLERAGHEKLFF.

This clone is a singleton in its sample. J is TRBJ1-6 and V is TRBV11-2, with 7 bases aligning to TRBD1. The V and J ends lost 3 bases and 5 bases, in that order; junction bases with no gene match: 4. The CDR3 has 15 amino acids. From germline, CDR1 is SGHAT and CDR2 FQNNGV. CDR3 protein: CASSFRGSDNSPLHF. The CDR3, as DNA: TGTGCCAGCAGCTTCAGGGGGAGTGATAATTCACCCCTCCACTTT. The full variable domain, rest sourced from reference TRBV11-2 and TRBJ1-6, is EAGVAQSPRYKIIEKRQSVAFWCNPISGHATLYWYQQILGQGPKLLIQFQNNGVVDDSQLPKDRFSAERLKGVDSTLKIQPAKLEDSAVYLCASSFRGSDNSPLHFGNGTRLTVT.

V and J are TRBV6-2 or TRBV6-3 and TRBJ1-5, with a possible D match to TRBD1 (5 bases). The germline V gene has CDR1 MNHEY and CDR2 SVGEGT. V gave up 7 bases and J gave up 7 bases, with 20 bases separating them. The CDR3 is made up of 15 amino acids. The CDR3 loop is CASTPGRGYGQPQHF. CDR3 nucleotide sequence: TGTGCCAGCACCCCGGGTCGGGGGTACGGACAGCCCCAGCATTTT.